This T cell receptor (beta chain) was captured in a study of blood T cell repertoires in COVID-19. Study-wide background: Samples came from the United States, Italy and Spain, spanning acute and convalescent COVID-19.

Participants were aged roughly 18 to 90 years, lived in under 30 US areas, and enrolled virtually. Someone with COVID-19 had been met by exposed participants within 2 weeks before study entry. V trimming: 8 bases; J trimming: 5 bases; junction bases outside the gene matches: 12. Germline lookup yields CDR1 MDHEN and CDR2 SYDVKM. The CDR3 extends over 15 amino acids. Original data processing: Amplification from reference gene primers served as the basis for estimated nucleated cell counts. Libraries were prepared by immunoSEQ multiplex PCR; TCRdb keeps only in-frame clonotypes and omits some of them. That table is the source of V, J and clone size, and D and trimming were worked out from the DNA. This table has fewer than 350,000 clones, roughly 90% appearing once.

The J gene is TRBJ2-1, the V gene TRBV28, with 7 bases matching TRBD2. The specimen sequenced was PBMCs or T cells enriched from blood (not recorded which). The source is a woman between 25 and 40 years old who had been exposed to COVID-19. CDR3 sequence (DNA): TGTGCCAGCCGGTTCCCCGGGACTAACAACAATGAGCAGTTCTTC. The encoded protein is CASRFPGTNNNEQFF.